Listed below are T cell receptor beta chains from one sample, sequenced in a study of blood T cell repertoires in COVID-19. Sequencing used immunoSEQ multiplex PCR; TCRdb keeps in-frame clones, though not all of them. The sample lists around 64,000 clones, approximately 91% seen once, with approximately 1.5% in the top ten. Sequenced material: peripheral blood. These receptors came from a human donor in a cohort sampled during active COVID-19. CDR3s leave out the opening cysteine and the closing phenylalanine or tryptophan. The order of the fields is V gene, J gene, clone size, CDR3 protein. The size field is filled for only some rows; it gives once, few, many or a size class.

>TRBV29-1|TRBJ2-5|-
SVEDKDSVQETQY
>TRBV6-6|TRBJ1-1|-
ASSIRGVEAF
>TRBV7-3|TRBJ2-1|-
ASSLSGSGAYNEQF
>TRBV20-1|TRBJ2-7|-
SASSGVTYEQY
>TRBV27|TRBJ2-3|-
ASSLLFPGHSTPGHTDTQY
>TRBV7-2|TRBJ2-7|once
ASSFTRGGLAGGSYEQY
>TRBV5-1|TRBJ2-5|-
ASSLAGTSGQETQY
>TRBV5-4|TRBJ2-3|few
ASSLGLAGLTDTQY
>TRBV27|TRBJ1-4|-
ASSLGRGGEKLF
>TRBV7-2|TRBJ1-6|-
ASSLVGQGQSLLH
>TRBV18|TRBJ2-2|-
ASSLGTPPNTGELF
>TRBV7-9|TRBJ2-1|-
ASSFAGGPNNEQF
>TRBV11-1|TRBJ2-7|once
ASSPRLAGRYEQY
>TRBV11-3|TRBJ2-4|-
ASSLGPRDRVHIQY
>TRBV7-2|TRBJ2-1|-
ASRYRVGMSYNEQF
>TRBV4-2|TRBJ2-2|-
ASSQDEAGELF
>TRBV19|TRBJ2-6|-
ASSSPRGQGNSGANVLT
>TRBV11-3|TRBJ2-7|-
ASSFYREGEQY
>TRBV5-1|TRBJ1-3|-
ASRTGTGGAFGNTIY
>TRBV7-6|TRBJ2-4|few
ASSPPCAGLSSLDIQY
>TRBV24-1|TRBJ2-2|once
ATSDPWRENTGELF
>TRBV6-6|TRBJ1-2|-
ASSQLTGYGYT
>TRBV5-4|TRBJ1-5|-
ASSLSGFNQPQH
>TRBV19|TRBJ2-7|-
ASRSPSGDRESSWTLGHYEQY